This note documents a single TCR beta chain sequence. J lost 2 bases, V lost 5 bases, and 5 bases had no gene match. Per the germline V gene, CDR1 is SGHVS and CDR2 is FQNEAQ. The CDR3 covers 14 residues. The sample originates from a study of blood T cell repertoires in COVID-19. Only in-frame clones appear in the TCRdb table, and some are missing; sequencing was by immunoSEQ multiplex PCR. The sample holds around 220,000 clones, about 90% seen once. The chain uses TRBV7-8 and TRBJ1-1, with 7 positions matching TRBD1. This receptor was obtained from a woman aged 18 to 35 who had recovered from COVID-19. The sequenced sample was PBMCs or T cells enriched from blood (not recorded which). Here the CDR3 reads CASSTGTANTEAFF. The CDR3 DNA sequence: TGTGCCAGCAGCACTGGGACAGCCAACACTGAAGCTTTCTTT.